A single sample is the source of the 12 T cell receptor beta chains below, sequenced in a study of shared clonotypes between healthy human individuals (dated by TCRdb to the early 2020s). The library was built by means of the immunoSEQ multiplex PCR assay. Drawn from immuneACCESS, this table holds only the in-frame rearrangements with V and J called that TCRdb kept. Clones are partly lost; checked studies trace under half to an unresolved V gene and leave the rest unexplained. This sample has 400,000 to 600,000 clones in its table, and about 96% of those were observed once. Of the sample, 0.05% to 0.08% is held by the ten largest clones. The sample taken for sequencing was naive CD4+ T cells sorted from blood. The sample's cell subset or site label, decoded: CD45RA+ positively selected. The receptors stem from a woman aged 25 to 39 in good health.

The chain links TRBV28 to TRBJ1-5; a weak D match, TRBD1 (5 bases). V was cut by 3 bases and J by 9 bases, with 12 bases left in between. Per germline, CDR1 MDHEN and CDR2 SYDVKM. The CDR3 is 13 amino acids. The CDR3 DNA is TGTGCCAGCAGTTTCGGGGGATACGGGCCCCAGCATTTT. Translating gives CASSFGGYGPQHF. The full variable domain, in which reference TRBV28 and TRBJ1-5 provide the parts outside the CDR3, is DVKVTQSSRYLVKRTGEKVFLECVQDMDHENMFWYRQDPGLGLRLIYFSYDVKMKEKGDIPEGYSVSREKKERFSLILESASTNQTSMYLCASSFGGYGPQHFGDGTRLSIL.

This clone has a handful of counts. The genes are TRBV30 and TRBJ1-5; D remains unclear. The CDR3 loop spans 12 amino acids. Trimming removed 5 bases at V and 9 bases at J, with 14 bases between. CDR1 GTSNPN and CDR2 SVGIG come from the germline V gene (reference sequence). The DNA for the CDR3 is TGTGCCTGGGGCCGAGGGTTCTGGCCCCAGCATTTT. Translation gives CAWGRGFWPQHF.

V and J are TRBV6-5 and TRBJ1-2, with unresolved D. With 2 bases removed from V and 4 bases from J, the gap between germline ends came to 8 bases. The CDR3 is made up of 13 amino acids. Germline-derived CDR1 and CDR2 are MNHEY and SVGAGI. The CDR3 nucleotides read TGTGCCAGCAGTTACAGCCGGCTCTATGGCTACACCTTC. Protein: CASSYSRLYGYTF.

As DNA, the CDR3 is TGTGCCAGTAGTAAGTCCCTCGAAGGGAATCAGCCCCAGCATTTT. The encoded protein is CASSKSLEGNQPQHF. V is TRBV19 and J is TRBJ1-5; D is unresolved. Germline V gene lookup returns CDR1 LNHDA and CDR2 SQIVND (reference sequence). CDR3 length: 15 amino acids. Trimming pared 4 bases from V and 4 bases from J, leaving 14 bases between.

CDR3 sequence reads: CASSLLTGGQETQYF. CDR3 DNA: TGCGCCAGCAGCCTTCTCACAGGGGGACAAGAGACCCAGTACTTC. The chain recombines TRBV5-1 with TRBJ2-5; 8 bases map to TRBD1. V lost 4 bases, J lost 2 bases, and 7 bases stayed unmatched. Germline lookup yields CDR1 SGHRS and CDR2 YFSETQ. CDR3 length: 15 amino acids.

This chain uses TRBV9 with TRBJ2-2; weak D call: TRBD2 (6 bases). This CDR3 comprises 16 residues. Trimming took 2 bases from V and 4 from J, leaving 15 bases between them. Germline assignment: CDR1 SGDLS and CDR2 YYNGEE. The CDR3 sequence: CASSVLGPGGTGELFF. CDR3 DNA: TGTGCCAGCAGCGTTTTAGGGCCCGGGGGCACCGGGGAGCTGTTTTTT.

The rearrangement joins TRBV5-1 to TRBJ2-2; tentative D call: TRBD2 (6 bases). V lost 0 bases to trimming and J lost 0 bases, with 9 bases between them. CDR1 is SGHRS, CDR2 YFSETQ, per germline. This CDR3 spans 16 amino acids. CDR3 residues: CASSLDPGANTGELFF. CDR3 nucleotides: TGCGCCAGCAGCTTGGATCCGGGAGCGAACACCGGGGAGCTGTTTTTT.

The CDR3, as DNA: TGTGCCACCAGCCTGGAGAGAGCCTCTAATGAAAAACTGTTTTTT. This codes for CATSLERASNEKLFF. The rearrangement links TRBV15 to TRBJ1-4; D remains ambiguous. CDR1 and CDR2 (germline): LNHNV, YYDKDF (reference sequence). V lost 5 bases and J lost 3, with 13 bases in between. This CDR3 comprises 15 residues.

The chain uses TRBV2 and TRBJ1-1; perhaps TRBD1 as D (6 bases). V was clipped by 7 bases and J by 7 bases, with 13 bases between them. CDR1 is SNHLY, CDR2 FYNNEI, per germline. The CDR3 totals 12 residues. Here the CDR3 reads CASTHEGGEAFF. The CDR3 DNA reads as TGTGCCAGCACCCACGAGGGGGGTGAAGCTTTCTTT.

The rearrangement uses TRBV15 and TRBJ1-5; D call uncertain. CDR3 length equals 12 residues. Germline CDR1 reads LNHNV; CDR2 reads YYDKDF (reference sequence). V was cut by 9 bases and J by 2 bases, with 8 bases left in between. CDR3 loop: CATGPRNQPQHF. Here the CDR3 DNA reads TGTGCCACAGGACCGCGCAATCAGCCCCAGCATTTT.

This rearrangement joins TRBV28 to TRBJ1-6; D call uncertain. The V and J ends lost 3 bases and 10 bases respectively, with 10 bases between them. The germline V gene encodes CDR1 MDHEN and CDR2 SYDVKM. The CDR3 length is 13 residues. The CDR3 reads CASSFPHWSPLHF. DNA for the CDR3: TGTGCCAGCAGTTTCCCCCATTGGTCACCCCTCCACTTT.

CDR3: CASSKQGDTGELFF. CDR3 bases: TGTGCCAGCAGCAAACAGGGGGACACCGGGGAGCTGTTTTTT. The chain combines TRBV7-9 with TRBJ2-2; 8 bases align to TRBD1. This CDR3 has 14 residues. The germline V gene encodes CDR1 SEHNR and CDR2 FQNEAQ (reference sequence). Trimming took 5 bases from V and 3 from J; bases not matched to a gene: 2.